The T cell receptor beta chain described here comes from a study of shared clonotypes between healthy human individuals. Measured with immunoSEQ multiplex PCR; TCRdb has only the in-frame clones, and not every one. Among under 700,000 clones listed, roughly 96% were seen once. Between the trimmed V and J ends, which lost 7 bases and 1 base, there was a span of 10 bases. Germline V CDR1 and CDR2: MDHEN, SYDVKM. This CDR3 contains 13 residues. CD8 cells regarded as naive lacked CD45RO, were positively chosen for CCR7, and omitted terminally differentiated effector memory CD45RA+ cells. The origin of this receptor is a woman between 25 and 40 years old in good health. The chain uses TRBV28 and TRBJ2-5; possibly TRBD1 for D (5 bases). Sequencing used naive CD8+ T cells sorted from blood. The CDR3 is CASTGDSQETQYF. The CDR3 region has the DNA TGTGCCAGCACCGGTGACAGCCAAGAGACCCAGTACTTC.